The clone carrying this T cell receptor beta chain was counted between two and nine times. This sample includes further DNA sequences coding for the same CDR3. CDR1 and CDR2 from the germline V gene are SGHAT and FQNNGV. The CDR3 has 15 amino acids. V lost 0 bases and J lost 7, with 10 bases in between. The data were obtained in a study of blood T cell repertoires in COVID-19. Overall study context: The study drew acute and convalescent COVID-19 samples from the United States, Italy and Spain.

In the original processing: Scientists estimated how many nucleated cells there were by amplifying reference gene primers. The assay was immunoSEQ multiplex PCR, and TCRdb's table has in-frame clones only and misses some. Clone size and the V and J calls come from that table; the DNA yielded D and trimming. Here the sample spans under 200,000 clones, about 89% being singletons. The sequenced sample was peripheral blood. The TCR comes from a man in his forties or fifties with active or convalescent COVID-19. The chain employs TRBV11-2 and TRBJ1-6; D ambiguous. As DNA, the CDR3 is TGTGCCAGCAGCTTAGATCCGGGGAGGAATTCACCCCTCCACTTT. It is translated as CASSLDPGRNSPLHF.